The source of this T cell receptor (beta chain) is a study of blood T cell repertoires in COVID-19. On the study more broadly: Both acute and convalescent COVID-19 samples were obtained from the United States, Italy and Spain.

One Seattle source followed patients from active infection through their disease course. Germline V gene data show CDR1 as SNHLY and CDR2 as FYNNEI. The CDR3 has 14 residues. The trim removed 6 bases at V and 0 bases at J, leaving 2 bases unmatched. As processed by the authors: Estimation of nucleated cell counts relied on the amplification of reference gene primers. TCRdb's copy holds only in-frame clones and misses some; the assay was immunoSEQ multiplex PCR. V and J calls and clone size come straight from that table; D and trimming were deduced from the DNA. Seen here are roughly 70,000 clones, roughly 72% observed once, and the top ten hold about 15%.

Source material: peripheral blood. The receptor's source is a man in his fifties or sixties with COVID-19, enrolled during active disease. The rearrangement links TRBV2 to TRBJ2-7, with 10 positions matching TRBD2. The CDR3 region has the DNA TGTGCCAGCAGGGCTAGCGGGGGCTCCTACGAGCAGTACTTC. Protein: CASRASGGSYEQYF.